The 29 T cell receptor beta chains presented below share a single source sample, sequenced in a study of T cell responses to AZD1222 COVID-19 vaccine. The method was immunoSEQ multiplex PCR; TCRdb's version includes in-frame clones alone and lacks a portion of them. The sample has tens of thousands of clones; around 80% are singletons. Sequences were derived from peripheral blood, sampled 28 days after the second AZD1222 dose. The receptor set was obtained from an adult who received the AZD1222 COVID-19 vaccine.

This clone occurred a few times. This chain connects TRBV9 to TRBJ1-3; D is unresolved. Germline lookup yields CDR1 SGDLS and CDR2 YYNGEE. The CDR3 is made up of 16 amino acids. V was shortened by 0 bases and J by 1 base, with 11 bases between the two germline ends. DNA of the CDR3: TGTGCCAGCAGCGTAGGGTCGAGGGTTTCTGGAAACACCATATATTTT. It is translated as CASSVGSRVSGNTIYF.

V gene TRBV15 combines with J gene TRBJ1-2, with D tentatively TRBD1 (5 bases). Germline V gene data show CDR1 as LNHNV and CDR2 as YYDKDF (reference sequence). This CDR3 comprises 14 residues. V lost 8 bases and J lost 0, with 13 bases in between. The CDR3 nucleotides are TGTGCCACCGGCCTGGGGGATCCTAACTATGGCTACACCTTC. This encodes CATGLGDPNYGYTF.

The rearrangement links TRBV28 to TRBJ1-4; a weak D match, TRBD1 (6 bases). Germline V gene data show CDR1 as MDHEN and CDR2 as SYDVKM. The CDR3 has 14 amino acids. Trimming removed 8 bases at V and 6 bases at J, with 16 bases between. The CDR3 reads CASVPTGGYEKLFF. The CDR3 DNA follows: TGTGCCAGCGTCCCGACAGGCGGGTATGAAAAACTGTTTTTT.

The chain has TRBV6-4 and TRBJ2-3, with 7 positions matching TRBD2. Looked up from germline, CDR1 is MRHNA and CDR2 is SNTAGT. Trimming took 3 bases from V and 4 from J; bases not matched to a gene: 7. The CDR3 has 15 residues. CDR3 residues: CASSESNSGADTQYF. The CDR3 DNA reads as TGTGCCAGCAGTGAAAGTAACAGCGGGGCAGATACGCAGTATTTT.

The chain has TRBV6-5 and TRBJ2-3; 7 positions match TRBD2. Trimming removed 8 bases from V and 5 bases from J; junction bases left unmatched: 7. Germline V lookup: CDR1 MNHEY, CDR2 SVGAGI. There are 13 residues in the CDR3. The CDR3 sequence: CASGLVQQDTQYF. In DNA form, the CDR3 reads TGTGCCAGCGGACTAGTTCAGCAAGATACGCAGTATTTT.

In this sample, this clone turned up a few times. The chain combines TRBV6-5 with TRBJ2-7; 14 bases line up with TRBD2. Germline V gene lookup returns CDR1 MNHEY and CDR2 SVGAGI. The CDR3 consists of 16 residues. V shed 2 bases, J shed 5 bases, and the junction held 5 bases outside the gene matches. The CDR3 protein is CASSYTGLAGAHEQYF. DNA for the CDR3: TGTGCCAGCAGTTACACGGGACTAGCGGGAGCCCACGAGCAGTACTTC.

This clone came up a few times. The chain employs TRBV4-2 and TRBJ1-2, with D possibly TRBD1 on 5 matching bases. Deletions cut 0 bases from V and 6 bases from J, with 14 bases between. This CDR3 comprises 15 residues. Germline V gives CDR1 LGHNA, CDR2 YNFKEQ. CDR3 loop: CASSQDRDRGNGYTF. CDR3 sequence (DNA): TGTGCCAGCAGCCAAGACCGGGATAGGGGAAATGGCTACACCTTC.

The gene calls are TRBV6-5 and TRBJ1-1; 8 bases agree with TRBD1. Germline V CDR1 and CDR2: MNHEY, SVGAGI. With V trimmed by 6 bases and J by 2 bases, 5 bases remained unmatched. This CDR3 region has 14 residues. The CDR3 is CASRKTGANTEAFF. In DNA form, the CDR3 reads TGTGCCAGCAGAAAGACAGGGGCCAACACTGAAGCTTTCTTT.

The chain links TRBV11-2 to TRBJ2-3; TRBD1 aligns across 8 bases. CDR3 length: 18 amino acids. CDR1 and CDR2 (germline): SGHAT, FQNNGV. The J segment lost 1 base and the V segment lost 1 base, leaving 10 bases of the junction unmatched. CDR3 sequence: CASSLVPPVRGRTDTQYF. Written as DNA, the CDR3 is TGTGCCAGCAGCTTAGTACCCCCTGTCAGGGGGCGCACAGATACGCAGTATTTT.

The chain couples TRBV9 to TRBJ2-3; D is uncertain. Germline-derived CDR1 and CDR2 are SGDLS and YYNGEE. CDR3 size: 15 residues. V shed 0 bases and J shed 0 bases, with 8 bases lying between them. CDR3 DNA: TGTGCCAGCAGCGTAGGCGGCTTTAGCACAGATACGCAGTATTTT. This gives the protein CASSVGGFSTDTQYF.

The chain combines TRBV15 with TRBJ1-3; D unresolved. Per germline, CDR1 LNHNV and CDR2 YYDKDF (reference sequence). The CDR3 is made up of 16 amino acids. Trimming removed 0 bases at V and 1 base at J, with 10 bases between. The chain's CDR3 is CATSREDRESGNTIYF. CDR3 nucleotide sequence: TGTGCCACCAGCAGAGAAGATAGAGAGTCTGGAAACACCATATATTTT.

V and J are TRBV29-1 and TRBJ2-7; 11 positions agree with TRBD2. This CDR3 region has 15 residues. CDR1 and CDR2 (germline): SQVTM, ANQGSEA. Trimming removed 3 bases from V and 0 bases from J; junction bases left unmatched: 4. CDR3 sequence: CSVEYSGRGSYEQYF. The CDR3 DNA is TGCAGCGTTGAGTATAGCGGGAGGGGCTCCTACGAGCAGTACTTC.

This clone was detected only a few times. The rearrangement joins TRBV7-6 to TRBJ2-7; 7 nucleotides align to TRBD2. CDR1 and CDR2 (germline): SGHVS, FNYEAQ. V was clipped by 4 bases and J by 2 bases; unmatched bases: 8. The CDR3 has 15 residues. The CDR3 bases are TGTGCCAGCAGCTCCACCCTGGGGGGGGCCTACGAGCAGTACTTC. Translating gives CASSSTLGGAYEQYF.

The chain couples TRBV4-2 to TRBJ2-4; D remains unclear. Trimming cost V 0 bases and J 1 base, with 7 bases left between them. Germline CDR1 LGHNA, CDR2 YNFKEQ. This CDR3 region has 15 residues. The DNA of the CDR3 is TGTGCCAGCAGCCAAGATGTGGTGGCCAAAAACATTCAGTACTTC. Residues: CASSQDVVAKNIQYF.

This chain connects TRBV7-9 to TRBJ2-1, with 8 bases matching TRBD2. Per the germline V gene, CDR1 is SEHNR and CDR2 is FQNEAQ (reference sequence). V was pared by 5 bases and J by 9 bases, with 6 bases of the junction left unmatched. The CDR3 extends over 13 amino acids. The CDR3 coding sequence is TGTGCCAGCAGCACAGACGGGAGGGGTGAGCAGTTCTTC. Translating it yields CASSTDGRGEQFF.

The chain joins TRBV6-5 to TRBJ1-3; tentatively, D is TRBD1 (5 bases). Trimming cost V 1 base and J 8 bases, with 15 bases left between them. The CDR3 is 15 amino acids. The germline gives CDR1 MNHEY, CDR2 SVGAGI. In DNA, the CDR3 is TGTGCCAGCAGTTACTTAGGGGTTTCGGGAGACACCATATATTTT. This translates into CASSYLGVSGDTIYF.

This clone has more than one count but fewer than ten. This rearrangement joins TRBV7-9 to TRBJ2-7, with D possibly matching TRBD1 (6 bases). Germline values: CDR1 SEHNR, CDR2 FQNEAQ (reference sequence). The CDR3 has 15 amino acids. Trimming cost V 1 base and J 2 bases, with 12 bases left between them. The CDR3 loop reads CASSLDDRRAYEQYF. CDR3 in DNA: TGTGCCAGCAGCTTAGATGACAGGCGAGCCTACGAGCAGTACTTC.

The chain links TRBV7-6 to TRBJ2-5; D gene ambiguous. Trimming removed 5 bases from V and 2 bases from J, with 9 bases in between. The length of the CDR3 is 13 residues. Germline values: CDR1 SGHVS, CDR2 FNYEAQ. Here the CDR3 reads CASSHGRQETQYF. Here the CDR3 DNA reads TGTGCCAGCAGCCACGGGCGTCAAGAGACCCAGTACTTC.

The chain is built from TRBV18 and TRBJ1-2; TRBD1 agrees at 7 bases. After removal of 2 bases from V and 4 bases from J, the junction contained 7 bases not matched to a gene. The CDR3 runs 15 residues. Germline V gene sequence: CDR1 KGHSH, CDR2 LQKENI. The CDR3 is CASSPGTERTYGYTF. In nucleotides, the CDR3 is TGTGCCAGCTCACCAGGGACAGAGAGGACCTATGGCTACACCTTC. Full variable domain (rest looked up from reference TRBV18 and TRBJ1-2): NAGVMQNPRHLVRRRGQEARLRCSPMKGHSHVYWYRQLPEEGLKFMVYLQKENIIDESGMPKERFSAEFPKEGPSILRIQQVVRGDSAAYFCASSPGTERTYGYTFGSGTRLTVV.

The chain couples TRBV29-1 to TRBJ2-7; D uncertain. Trimming took off 7 bases at V and 0 bases at J, with 13 bases between the two ends. The CDR3 totals 13 residues. CDR1 SQVTM and CDR2 ANQGSEA come from the germline V gene. The CDR3 loop reads CSAAAVNSYEQYF. The CDR3 bases are TGCAGCGCCGCTGCGGTTAACTCCTACGAGCAGTACTTC.

CDR3 amino acids: CATEPGQYNQPQHF. CDR3 nucleotides: TGTGCCACCGAACCGGGACAGTACAATCAGCCCCAGCATTTT. V gene TRBV19 combines with J gene TRBJ1-5; 7 bases are a match to TRBD1. Losses at the gene ends were 10 bases for V and 3 bases for J; bases not matched to a gene: 9. Germline V gene data show CDR1 as LNHDA and CDR2 as SQIVND (reference sequence). This CDR3 spans 14 amino acids. The whole variable domain, remainder taken from reference TRBV19 and TRBJ1-5, is DGGITQSPKYLFRKEGQNVTLSCEQNLNHDAMYWYRQDPGQGLRLIYYSQIVNDFQKGDIAEGYSVSREKKESFPLTVTSAQKNPTAFYLCATEPGQYNQPQHFGDGTRLSIL.

The CDR3 region is CASSFPTGSSGANVLTF. DNA of the CDR3: TGTGCCAGCAGCTTCCCAACAGGGTCCTCTGGGGCCAACGTCCTGACTTTC. The V gene is TRBV5-4, the J gene TRBJ2-6; D might be TRBD1 (6 bases). This CDR3 region has 17 residues. Germline V gives CDR1 SGHNT, CDR2 YYREEE (reference sequence). Trimming cost V 2 bases and J 0 bases, with 12 bases left between them.

The chain links TRBV2 to TRBJ2-5; unclear D gene. Trimming took off 7 bases at V and 1 base at J, with 10 bases between the two ends. CDR1 and CDR2 from the germline V gene are SNHLY and FYNNEI. The CDR3 runs to 13 residues. The CDR3 DNA sequence: TGTGCCAGCATGTGGGGTGGCCAAGAGACCCAGTACTTC. Translating gives CASMWGGQETQYF.

CDR3 nucleotide sequence: TGTGCCAGCAGCCACAGCGGGGGTGAGCAGTTCTTC. Its translation is CASSHSGGEQFF. The J gene is TRBJ2-1, the V gene TRBV28; 8 nucleotides align to TRBD2. There are 12 residues in the CDR3. Unmatched junction bases numbered 4, after V lost 6 bases and J lost 9 bases. Germline assignment: CDR1 MDHEN and CDR2 SYDVKM.

The J gene is TRBJ2-5, the V gene TRBV7-9; no clear D. The germline V gene encodes CDR1 SEHNR and CDR2 FQNEAQ (reference sequence). The CDR3 is made up of 14 amino acids. V lost 0 bases to trimming and J lost 4 bases, with 9 bases between them. CDR3 coding DNA: TGTGCCAGCAGCTTAGCTTCAGTAAGAGAGACCCAGTACTTC. The encoded protein is CASSLASVRETQYF.

The rearrangement uses TRBV5-4 and TRBJ2-5, with a tentative D call TRBD1 (6 bases). Germline assignment: CDR1 SGHNT and CDR2 YYREEE (reference sequence). Trimming stripped 3 bases from V and 5 bases from J, with 17 bases between. This CDR3 is built from 15 residues. CDR3 amino acids: CASSSLQGSGETQYF. CDR3 nucleotides: TGTGCCAGCAGCTCCCTACAGGGTTCAGGGGAGACCCAGTACTTC.

The chain is built from TRBV10-3 and TRBJ2-7; 12 nucleotides agree with TRBD2. This CDR3 has 12 residues. Germline V gene data show CDR1 as ENHRY and CDR2 as SYGVKD. V lost 9 bases to trimming and J lost 4 bases; unmatched junction nucleotides: 1. The CDR3 sequence is CAIGTSGYEQYF. The CDR3 DNA reads TGTGCCATTGGGACTAGCGGGTACGAGCAGTACTTC.

This clone was seen more than once but under ten times. This chain joins TRBV10-3 and TRBJ1-1; perhaps TRBD1 as D (6 bases). V shed 3 bases and J shed 11 bases, with 19 bases lying between them. The CDR3 spans 14 residues. Per germline, CDR1 ENHRY and CDR2 SYGVKD. The CDR3 sequence is CAISDPGHLAWAFF. The CDR3, as DNA: TGTGCCATCAGTGACCCGGGACATCTAGCTTGGGCTTTCTTT.

V usage is TRBV3-1 (or the pseudogene TRBV3-2) and J usage is TRBJ2-6, with no clear D. Germline V CDR1 and CDR2: LGHDT, YNNKEL (reference sequence). This CDR3 comprises 13 residues. The germline V and J ends were trimmed by 1 base and 3 bases, with 1 base remaining between them. The CDR3 spells CASSQGGANVLTF. Here the CDR3 DNA reads TGTGCCAGCAGCCAAGGTGGGGCCAACGTCCTGACTTTC.